This is a list of T cell receptor beta chains from one sample in a study of cytomegalovirus exposure and HLA in healthy donors. TCRdb's copy holds only in-frame clones and misses some; the assay was immunoSEQ multiplex PCR. The sample carries fewer than 200,000 clones, roughly 80% recorded once. Input material: PBMCs. These receptors came from a man aged 25-45 years in good health and CMV-seronegative. CDR3s include the opening cysteine and the closing phenylalanine or tryptophan. The D gene is left open where the match is weak. Clone size appears in some rows only: once, few, many, or a class for an expanded clone.

size,D,J,V,CDR3,DNA
few,-,TRBJ2-5,TRBV5-6,CASSLLNPGRETQYF,TGTGCCAGCAGCTTGCTGAACCCAGGGAGGGAGACCCAGTACTTC
-,TRBD1,TRBJ1-6,TRBV7-2,CASSLAGTGDSPLHF,TGTGCCAGCAGCTTAGCGGGGACAGGGGATTCACCCCTCCACTTT
once,TRBD2,TRBJ2-7,TRBV5-1,CASSLSGGSYEQYF,TGCGCCAGCAGCTTAAGCGGGGGCTCCTACGAGCAGTACTTC
-,-,TRBJ2-5,TRBV18,CASSRTAQETQYF,TGTGCCAGCTCACGGACAGCCCAAGAGACCCAGTACTTC
-,-,TRBJ1-5,TRBV5-3,CARSSHSNQPQHF,TGTGCCAGAAGTTCACATAGCAATCAGCCCCAGCATTTT
-,-,TRBJ2-3,TRBV6-5,CASSYGGAHTDTQYF,TGTGCCAGCAGTTACGGGGGCGCACACACAGATACGCAGTATTTT
-,-,TRBJ1-2,TRBV7-2,CASSYRQPLHYGYTF,TGTGCCAGCAGCTACCGCCAACCTCTACACTATGGCTACACCTTC
-,-,TRBJ2-7,TRBV5-4,CASSLGTVSSYEQYF,TGTGCCAGCAGCTTGGGGACTGTATCCTCCTACGAGCAGTACTTC
-,TRBD1,TRBJ2-5,TRBV29-1,CSVDPGTGEETQYF,TGCAGCGTTGACCCCGGGACAGGGGAAGAGACCCAGTACTTC
-,-,TRBJ1-6,TRBV4-1,CASSQESGLRSSYNSPLHF,TGCGCCAGCAGCCAAGAGAGCGGCCTGCGAAGCTCCTATAATTCACCCCTCCACTTT
-,-,TRBJ1-1,TRBV6-5,CASSSGSGNTEAFF,TGTGCCAGCAGCTCTGGATCGGGGAACACTGAAGCTTTCTTT
-,-,TRBJ1-5,TRBV5-6,CASSTGSSGGQPQHF,TGTGCCAGCAGCACGGGCTCTTCGGGGGGACAGCCCCAGCATTTT
-,TRBD1,TRBJ2-7,TRBV4-3,CASSRYGQGAYEQYF,TGCGCCAGCAGCCGATACGGACAGGGGGCCTACGAGCAGTACTTC
once,TRBD2,TRBJ2-1,TRBV29-1,CSVEEGRGGNEQFF,TGCAGCGTTGAAGAAGGGCGGGGGGGCAATGAGCAGTTCTTC
-,-,TRBJ1-1,TRBV7-2,CASSLAPGMATEAFF,TGTGCCAGCAGCTTAGCGCCAGGGATGGCCACTGAAGCTTTCTTT
-,-,TRBJ2-3,TRBV5-6,CASSYDNTDTQYF,TGTGCCAGCAGCTATGACAACACAGATACGCAGTATTTT
few,-,TRBJ2-1,TRBV5-4,CASSFTRYDEQFF,TGTGCCAGCAGCTTCACTCGTTACGATGAGCAGTTCTTC